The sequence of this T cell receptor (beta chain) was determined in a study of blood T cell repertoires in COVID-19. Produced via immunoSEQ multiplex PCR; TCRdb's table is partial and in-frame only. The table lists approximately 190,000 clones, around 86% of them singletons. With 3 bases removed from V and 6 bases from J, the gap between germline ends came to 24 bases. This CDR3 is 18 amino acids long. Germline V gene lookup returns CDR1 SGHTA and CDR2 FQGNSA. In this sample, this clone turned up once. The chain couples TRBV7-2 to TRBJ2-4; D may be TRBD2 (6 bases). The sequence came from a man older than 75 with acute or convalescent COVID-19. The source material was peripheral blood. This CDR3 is CASSLYGQQVVGRNIQYF. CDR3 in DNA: TGTGCCAGCAGCTTGTATGGCCAGCAAGTCGTCGGGAGAAACATTCAGTACTTC.